These 17 T cell receptor beta chains share one sample of origin, sequenced in a study of cytomegalovirus exposure and HLA in healthy donors. The protocol was immunoSEQ multiplex PCR, while the TCRdb copy is restricted to in-frame clones and leaves out a portion. The table has more than 90,000 clones, more than 70% seen once. Material for sequencing was PBMCs. Every receptor here comes from a man between 18 and 29 years old in good health and CMV-seronegative.

In its sample, this clone was seen once. The chain links TRBV10-1 to TRBJ2-7; TRBD2 might be the D (5 bases). V was clipped by 4 bases and J by 3 bases, with 13 bases between them. The CDR3 runs to 14 residues. CDR1 is WNHNN, CDR2 SYGVQD, per germline (reference sequence). In nucleotides, the CDR3 is TGCGCCAGCAGTGGTAAACGGGGAAACTACGAGCAGTACTTC. Amino acid sequence: CASSGKRGNYEQYF.

V and J are TRBV4-1 and TRBJ2-3, with D perhaps matching TRBD2 (7 bases). With 0 bases removed from V and 4 bases from J, the gap between germline ends came to 14 bases. Germline assignment: CDR1 MGHRA and CDR2 YSYEKL. This CDR3 region has 16 residues. The CDR3 DNA reads as TGCGCCAGCAGCCAAGATCAGAAGGGGGGGCCAGATACGCAGTATTTT. Residues: CASSQDQKGGPDTQYF.

This clone was observed once. DNA of the CDR3: TGTGCCAGTAGTATAGGAGGGACAGGGGGCAAGGAGACCCAGTACTTC. As protein: CASSIGGTGGKETQYF. The chain combines TRBV19 with TRBJ2-5, with TRBD1 identical over 12 bases. Germline CDR1 LNHDA, CDR2 SQIVND (reference sequence). Trimming at V came to 1 base and at J to 5 bases, leaving 5 bases not matched to a gene. The CDR3 runs to 16 residues.

The table lists this clone with a few counts. This chain links TRBV19 with TRBJ1-5; 8 bases match TRBD1. Germline trimming cut 4 bases from V and 2 bases from J; bases unmatched to any gene: 4. The CDR3 spans 15 residues. The germline V gene has CDR1 LNHDA and CDR2 SQIVND (reference sequence). The CDR3 coding sequence is TGTGCCAGTAGTACATCGACAGGGGGCAATCAGCCCCAGCATTTT. Its translation: CASSTSTGGNQPQHF.

The rearrangement links TRBV14 to TRBJ2-3; 9 bases map to TRBD1. Germline V gives CDR1 SGHDN, CDR2 FVKESK. This CDR3 region has 16 residues. V gave up 4 bases and J gave up 1 base; unmatched junction bases: 6. CDR3 sequence: CASSPLWTGGTDTQYF. The CDR3 nucleotides read TGTGCCAGCAGCCCCCTATGGACAGGGGGCACAGATACGCAGTATTTT.

This chain uses TRBV7-8 with TRBJ2-7; D might be TRBD2 (5 bases). This CDR3 region has 15 residues. The V gene lost 5 bases and the J gene lost 0 bases, with 14 bases spanning the gap. Germline CDR1 reads SGHVS; CDR2 reads FQNEAQ. Here the CDR3 reads CASSPRTGSSYEQYF. CDR3 coding DNA: TGTGCCAGCAGCCCGAGGACGGGGAGCTCCTACGAGCAGTACTTC.

The chain couples TRBV6-5 to TRBJ2-2, with 8 bases that match TRBD1. Germline lookup yields CDR1 MNHEY and CDR2 SVGAGI. After removal of 6 bases from V and 7 bases from J, the junction contained 7 bases not matched to a gene. This CDR3 comprises 14 residues. The CDR3 sequence: CASREQGAGGELFF. As DNA, the CDR3 is TGTGCCAGCAGAGAGCAGGGGGCCGGCGGGGAGCTGTTTTTT.

This clone has just one count. V is TRBV5-1 and J is TRBJ1-1; 9 bases map to TRBD1. After removal of 7 bases from V and 0 bases from J, the junction contained 10 bases not matched to a gene. There are 16 residues in the CDR3. CDR1 is SGHRS and CDR2 is YFSETQ in the germline V gene. In DNA form, the CDR3 reads TGCGCCAGCCGAAGGGACAGGGATTTAATGAACACTGAAGCTTTCTTT. Encoded protein: CASRRDRDLMNTEAFF.

The chain is built from TRBV23-1 and TRBJ1-1, with D hard to call. TRBV23-1 is an ORF, with its function uncertain. There are 14 residues in the CDR3. The V gene lost 2 bases and the J gene lost 3 bases, with 10 bases spanning the gap. CDR3 in amino acids: CASSQKSWHTEAFF. The CDR3 DNA sequence: TGCGCCAGCAGTCAAAAATCCTGGCACACTGAAGCTTTCTTT.

Details on this clone: Other DNA sequences in the sample encode the same CDR3. J is TRBJ2-7 and V is TRBV9, with 10 bases identical to TRBD1. The ends lost 4 bases at V and 3 bases at J; junction bases unmatched: 4. Per germline, CDR1 SGDLS and CDR2 YYNGEE. The CDR3 loop spans 14 amino acids. CDR3 region: CASSPRDRGYEQYF. DNA of the CDR3: TGTGCCAGCAGCCCGCGGGACAGGGGCTACGAGCAGTACTTC.

The V gene is TRBV7-2, the J gene TRBJ2-1, with 9 bases fitting TRBD2. J was trimmed by 7 bases and V by 5 bases; bases with no gene match: 12. CDR1 SGHTA and CDR2 FQGNSA come from the germline V gene. The CDR3 extends over 16 amino acids. The CDR3: CASSPPGREGLNEQFF. CDR3 bases: TGTGCCAGCAGCCCCCCCGGGCGGGAGGGCCTGAATGAGCAGTTCTTC. Together with reference TRBV7-2 and TRBJ2-1, the CDR3 gives the full variable domain: GAGVSQSPSNKVTEKGKDVELRCDPISGHTALYWYRQSLGQGLEFLIYFQGNSAPDKSGLPSDRFSAERTGGSVSTLTIQRTQQEDSAVYLCASSPPGREGLNEQFFGPGTRLTVL.

Only one count was recorded for this clone. As DNA, the CDR3 is TGTGCCAGTAGTATAGATTGGGGGGGGGCCCAGTACTTC. Protein sequence: CASSIDWGGAQYF. The chain couples TRBV19 to TRBJ2-5; 7 bases map to TRBD2. Germline assignment: CDR1 LNHDA and CDR2 SQIVND (reference sequence). Trimming took 0 bases from V and 9 from J; bases not matched to a gene: 4. There are 13 residues in the CDR3.

The chain uses TRBV9 and TRBJ2-3; 8 bases agree with TRBD2. Trimming at V came to 4 bases and at J to 1 base, leaving 8 bases not matched to a gene. Germline CDR1 SGDLS, CDR2 YYNGEE. The CDR3 covers 16 residues. The CDR3 reads CASSLRGREGTDTQYF. The CDR3 DNA reads as TGTGCCAGCAGCTTACGCGGGCGGGAGGGCACAGATACGCAGTATTTT.

This rearrangement joins TRBV7-2 to TRBJ2-7; possible D gene TRBD1, 6 bases. V was shortened by 5 bases and J by 3 bases, with 8 bases between the two germline ends. The CDR3 has 12 amino acids. The germline CDR1 and CDR2 sequences are SGHTA and FQGNSA. The CDR3 loop is CASSTDSYEQYF. The DNA of the CDR3 is TGTGCCAGCAGCACGGACAGCTACGAGCAGTACTTC.

The chain recombines TRBV19 with TRBJ2-1, with D perhaps matching TRBD2 (5 bases). Germline V gene lookup returns CDR1 LNHDA and CDR2 SQIVND (reference sequence). The V end lost 1 base, the J end lost 6 bases, and 10 bases lay between the germline ends. The CDR3 spans 14 residues. In DNA, the CDR3 is TGTGCCAGTAGTATAGTCCTCCGGGGCAATGAGCAGTTCTTC. Protein: CASSIVLRGNEQFF.

This clone has only one observation. The chain links TRBV6-1 to TRBJ2-5; TRBD1 matches at 7 bases. The CDR3 spans 12 residues. V shed 6 bases, J shed 5 bases, and the junction held 3 bases outside the gene matches. The germline V gene encodes CDR1 MNHNS and CDR2 SASEGT. The CDR3 spells CASRTGLETQYF. In DNA form, the CDR3 reads TGTGCCAGCAGGACAGGGTTGGAGACCCAGTACTTC.

The rearrangement links TRBV27 to TRBJ2-7, with unresolved D. CDR1 is MNHEY and CDR2 is SMNVEV in the germline V gene (reference sequence). This CDR3 has 15 amino acids. Trimming stripped 5 bases from V and 5 bases from J, with 19 bases between. The CDR3 loop is CASSTRAVVLNEQYF. The CDR3 region has the DNA TGTGCCAGCAGTACCCGCGCGGTGGTGCTGAACGAGCAGTACTTC.